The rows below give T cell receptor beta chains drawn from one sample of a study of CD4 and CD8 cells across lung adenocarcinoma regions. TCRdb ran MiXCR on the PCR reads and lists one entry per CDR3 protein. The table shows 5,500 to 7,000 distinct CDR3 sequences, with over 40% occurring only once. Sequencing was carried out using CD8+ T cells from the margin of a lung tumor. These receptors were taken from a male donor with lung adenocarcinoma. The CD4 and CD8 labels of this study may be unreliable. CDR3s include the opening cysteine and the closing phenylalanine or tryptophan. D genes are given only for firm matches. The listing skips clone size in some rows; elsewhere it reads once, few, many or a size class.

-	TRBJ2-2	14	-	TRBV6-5	TGTGCCAGCAGTTACGGTCTAGTCGCCGGGGAGCTGTTTTTT	CASSYGLVAGELFF
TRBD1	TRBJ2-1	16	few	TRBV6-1	TGTGCCAGCAGTGTCCCGGGGGACAGGGATGAAAATGAGCAGTTCTTC	CASSVPGDRDENEQFF
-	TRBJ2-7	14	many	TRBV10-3	TGTGCCATCAGGGGCCCGGACAGCTCCTACGAGCAGTACTTC	CAIRGPDSSYEQYF
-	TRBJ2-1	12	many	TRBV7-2	TGTGCCAGCAGCTCGTACTTAGGGGGGCAGTTCTTC	CASSSYLGGQFF
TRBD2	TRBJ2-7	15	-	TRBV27	TGTGCCAGCAGACCACTAGCGGTCTCCTACAATGAGCAGTACTTC	CASRPLAVSYNEQYF
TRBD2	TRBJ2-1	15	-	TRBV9	TGTGCCAGCAGCGTAACTAGCGGGACCTACAATGAGCAGTTCTTC	CASSVTSGTYNEQFF
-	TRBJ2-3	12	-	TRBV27	TGTGCCAGCAGCCCAGGGTCAGATACGCAGTATTTT	CASSPGSDTQYF
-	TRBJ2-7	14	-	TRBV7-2	TGTGCCAGCAGCTTAGCTGAGACCCACCACGAGCAGTACTTC	CASSLAETHHEQYF
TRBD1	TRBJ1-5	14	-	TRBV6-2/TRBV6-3	TGTGCCAGCAGTTCGGGACAGGAGGGCGGCCCCCAGCATTTT	CASSSGQEGGPQHF
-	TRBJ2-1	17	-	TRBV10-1	TGCGCCAGCAGCGATCCCCATGGCACGGAGGCCCTGAATGAGCAGTTCTTC	CASSDPHGTEALNEQFF